The 18 T cell receptor beta chains in this list originate from one sample, sequenced in a study of blood T cell repertoires in COVID-19. Sequencing was performed with immunoSEQ multiplex PCR; in TCRdb, only in-frame clones are kept and a portion is missing. The data contain approximately 450,000 clones, approximately 90% of them singletons. The sample comprised peripheral blood. These receptors were collected from a woman aged 30 to 39 with acute or convalescent COVID-19.

This chain connects TRBV6-1 to TRBJ1-5; TRBD1 is a possible D gene (5 bases). In germline, CDR1 is MNHNS, CDR2 SASEGT. V dropped 3 bases and J dropped 2 bases, with 14 bases sitting between them. The CDR3 sequence is 16 residues long. The CDR3 bases are TGTGCCAGCAGTGACATTCCGGGGGTGGGCAATCAGCCCCAGCATTTT. Amino acid sequence: CASSDIPGVGNQPQHF.

This clone appeared once. The V and J genes are TRBV11-3 and TRBJ2-3; maybe TRBD2 (5 bases). CDR1 and CDR2 from the germline V gene are SGHNT and YENEEA. V lost 5 bases, J lost 1 base, and 16 bases lay in between. The CDR3 consists of 16 residues. The CDR3 DNA sequence: TGTGCCAGCAGCACCCGACCCCCGAGGGGCACAGATACGCAGTATTTT. This translates into CASSTRPPRGTDTQYF.

This chain links TRBV4-2 with TRBJ2-3; D may be TRBD1 (6 bases). The CDR3 is made up of 17 amino acids. From germline, CDR1 is LGHNA and CDR2 YNFKEQ. V lost 0 bases to trimming and J lost 1 base, with 14 bases between them. This chain's CDR3 is CASSQESPGAGTDTQYF. In nucleotides, the CDR3 is TGTGCCAGCAGCCAAGAATCCCCAGGGGCTGGCACAGATACGCAGTATTTT.

This clone was seen once. This specimen includes other DNA sequences encoding the same CDR3. The J gene is TRBJ2-5, the V gene TRBV5-4; the match to TRBD2 covers 7 bases. This CDR3 region has 14 residues. CDR1 and CDR2 from the germline V gene are SGHNT and YYREEE (reference sequence). V shed 0 bases, J shed 2 bases, and the junction held 1 base outside the gene matches. The CDR3 DNA follows: TGTGCCAGCAGCTTGGGCGGGGGTCAAGAGACCCAGTACTTC. Amino acid sequence: CASSLGGGQETQYF.

The V and J genes are TRBV7-3 and TRBJ2-3, with D uncertain. CDR3 length equals 14 residues. In germline, CDR1 is SGHTA, CDR2 FQGTGA. With 6 bases removed from V and 0 bases from J, the gap between germline ends came to 10 bases. The CDR3 nucleotides read TGTGCCAGCAGTGGCGGTCAAAGCACAGATACGCAGTATTTT. Translation gives CASSGGQSTDTQYF.

This rearrangement joins TRBV5-1 to TRBJ2-1; tentative D call: TRBD1 (6 bases). Germline values: CDR1 SGHRS, CDR2 YFSETQ. Trimming cost V 4 bases and J 0 bases, with 17 bases left between them. This CDR3 comprises 17 residues. CDR3 bases: TGCGCCAGCAGCCACCCCTTTGGGGGCTCCTCCTACAATGAGCAGTTCTTC. Its translation is CASSHPFGGSSYNEQFF.

The chain recombines TRBV11-2 with TRBJ2-7, with D possibly TRBD2 on 7 matching bases. This CDR3 region has 13 residues. In germline, CDR1 is SGHAT, CDR2 FQNNGV. Between the trimmed V and J ends, which lost 4 bases and 5 bases, there was a span of 12 bases. As DNA, the CDR3 is TGTGCCAGCAGCTGGGGGGGCGTGGACGAGCAGTACTTC. Translation gives CASSWGGVDEQYF.

This chain links TRBV5-4 with TRBJ1-1; D is possibly TRBD1 (5 bases). Germline V gene data show CDR1 as SGHNT and CDR2 as YYREEE (reference sequence). This CDR3 has 16 amino acids. V shed 5 bases and J shed 2 bases, with 19 bases lying between them. CDR3 protein: CASSNRVRADNTEAFF. CDR3 in DNA: TGTGCCAGCAGTAACCGTGTCAGGGCGGATAACACTGAAGCTTTCTTT. The full variable domain, in which reference TRBV5-4 and TRBJ1-1 provide the parts outside the CDR3, is ETGVTQSPTHLIKTRGQQVTLRCSSQSGHNTVSWYQQALGQGPQFIFQYYREEENGRGNFPPRFSGLQFPNYSSELNVNALELDDSALYLCASSNRVRADNTEAFFGQGTRLTVV.

The rearrangement uses TRBV28 and TRBJ2-3; D perhaps matches TRBD2 (6 bases). Germline assignment: CDR1 MDHEN and CDR2 SYDVKM. CDR3 length: 13 residues. Between the trimmed V and J ends, which lost 2 bases and 3 bases, there was a span of 6 bases. CDR3 sequence (DNA): TGTGCCAGCAGTTTACTAGCGACAGATACGCAGTATTTT. Amino acids: CASSLLATDTQYF.

This chain joins TRBV6-5 and TRBJ2-5, with D maybe TRBD1 (5 bases). Trimming pared 0 bases from V and 4 bases from J, leaving 15 bases between. Germline lookup yields CDR1 MNHEY and CDR2 SVGAGI. This CDR3 contains 16 residues. The DNA of the CDR3 is TGTGCCAGCAGTTACTCGATTCCCGACAGAGGAGAGACCCAGTACTTC. Its translation: CASSYSIPDRGETQYF.

V and J are TRBV11-2 and TRBJ2-1, with 12 bases lining up with TRBD2. V trimming: 7 bases; J trimming: 5 bases; junction bases outside the gene matches: 3. Germline CDR1 and CDR2: SGHAT and FQNNGV. The CDR3 runs to 14 residues. CDR3 region: CASNGLAGNNEQFF. The CDR3 DNA reads as TGTGCCAGCAATGGACTAGCGGGGAACAATGAGCAGTTCTTC.

The V gene is TRBV30, the J gene TRBJ2-2; D is uncertain. Germline V gives CDR1 GTSNPN, CDR2 SVGIG (reference sequence). Trimming removed 1 base at V and 7 bases at J, with 7 bases between. The length of the CDR3 is 12 residues. The CDR3 nucleotides are TGTGCCTGGAGTGCCCCCTTCGGGGAGCTGTTTTTT. Translation gives CAWSAPFGELFF.

CDR3: CASSQGYNEQFF. The CDR3 bases are TGTGCCAGCAGCCAGGGGTACAATGAGCAGTTCTTC. This chain connects TRBV9 to TRBJ2-1; TRBD1 might be the D (6 bases). Deletions cut 4 bases from V and 4 bases from J, with 6 bases between. Germline CDR1 SGDLS, CDR2 YYNGEE. The CDR3 has 12 amino acids.

A single count supports this clone. The rearrangement joins TRBV7-8 to TRBJ1-6; 7 nucleotides line up with TRBD1. Trimming at V came to 7 bases and at J to 9 bases, leaving 6 bases not matched to a gene. In germline, CDR1 is SGHVS, CDR2 FQNEAQ. This CDR3 has 13 residues. Here the CDR3 reads CASTTGVVSPLHF. For the CDR3, the DNA is TGTGCCAGCACCACAGGGGTGGTTTCACCCCTCCACTTT. Full variable domain (outside the CDR3, taken from reference TRBV7-8 and TRBJ1-6): GAGVSQSPRYKVAKRGQDVALRCDPISGHVSLFWYQQALGQGPEFLTYFQNEAQLDKSGLPSDRFFAERPEGSVSTLKIQRTQQEDSAVYLCASTTGVVSPLHFGNGTRLTVT.

The rearrangement joins TRBV9 to TRBJ1-2, with 8 nucleotides matching TRBD1. The CDR3 consists of 14 residues. The germline V gene has CDR1 SGDLS and CDR2 YYNGEE. J lost 4 bases, V lost 4 bases, and 6 bases had no gene match. The CDR3 loop reads CASSPRGQAYGYTF. The DNA for the CDR3 is TGTGCCAGCAGCCCCCGGGGACAGGCCTATGGCTACACCTTC.

The J gene is TRBJ1-4, the V gene TRBV7-8, with 7 bases aligning to TRBD1. The junction had 33 bases not matched to a gene; V was cut back by 5 bases and J by 6 bases. CDR1 is SGHVS and CDR2 is FQNEAQ in the germline V gene. The CDR3 is 23 residues long. CDR3 nucleotides: TGTGCCAGCAGCCCGGTCCCCTACGAAACAGGGGTGTGGATCGGGGGAATGTATGAAAAACTGTTTTTT. Protein sequence: CASSPVPYETGVWIGGMYEKLFF.

V and J are TRBV2 and TRBJ1-2; the match to TRBD1 covers 10 bases. Germline CDR1 and CDR2: SNHLY and FYNNEI. CDR3 length: 19 residues. V gave up 3 bases and J gave up 1 base; unmatched junction bases: 14. The CDR3, as DNA: TGTGCCAGCAGTGAGAGGAAAAGCACGGGGACAGGGGTTAACTATGGCTACACCTTC. Its translation is CASSERKSTGTGVNYGYTF.

The chain combines TRBV6-5 with TRBJ2-7, with 10 bases identical to TRBD1. The CDR3 is 16 amino acids. Germline CDR1 and CDR2: MNHEY and SVGAGI. J gave up 3 bases and V 4 bases, and 9 bases lay outside the gene matches. CDR3 in DNA: TGTGCCAGCAGTTCCAGAGTGGGACAGGGGAACTACGAGCAGTACTTC. Translation gives CASSSRVGQGNYEQYF.